This T cell receptor (beta chain) originates from a study of PD-L1 blockade in urothelial cancer. Study in general: The patients had undergone anywhere from 0 to 3 prior chemotherapy regimens. Regarding the study as a whole: Tumor-linked clones in blood grew more by 3 weeks in durable-benefit patients.

As for this clone: Its antigen remains unknown.

Time point noted: pretreatment peripheral blood. V was clipped by 1 base and J by 9 bases; unmatched bases: 6. CDR3 length equals 15 residues. Germline V CDR1 and CDR2: LNHNV, YYDKDF (reference sequence). Produced via immunoSEQ multiplex PCR; TCRdb's table is partial and in-frame only. Of over 75,000 clones listed, roughly 90% are singletons. The sequence came from a woman of 80 years or more with urothelial cancer. This material consisted of PBMCs, taken around atezolizumab (anti-PD-L1) treatment. This rearrangement joins TRBV15 to TRBJ2-1, with 10 nucleotides matching TRBD2. CDR3 residues: CATSRVLAGVGEQFF. The CDR3 region has the DNA TGTGCCACCAGCAGAGTCCTAGCGGGAGTTGGTGAGCAGTTCTTC.